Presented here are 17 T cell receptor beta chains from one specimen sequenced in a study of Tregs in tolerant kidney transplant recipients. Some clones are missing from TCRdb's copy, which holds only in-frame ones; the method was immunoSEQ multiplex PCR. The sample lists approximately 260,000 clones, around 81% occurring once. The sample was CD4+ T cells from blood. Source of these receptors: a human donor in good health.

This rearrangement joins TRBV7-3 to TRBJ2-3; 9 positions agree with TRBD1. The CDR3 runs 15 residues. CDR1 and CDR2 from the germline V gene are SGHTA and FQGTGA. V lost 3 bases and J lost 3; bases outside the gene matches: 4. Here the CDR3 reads CASSFTGGATDTQYF. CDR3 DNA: TGTGCCAGCAGCTTCACAGGGGGCGCGACAGATACGCAGTATTTT.

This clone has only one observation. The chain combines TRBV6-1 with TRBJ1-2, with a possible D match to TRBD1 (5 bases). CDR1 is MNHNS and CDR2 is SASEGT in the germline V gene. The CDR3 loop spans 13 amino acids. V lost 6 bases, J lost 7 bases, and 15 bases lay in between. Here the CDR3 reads CASSPGPWGGYTF. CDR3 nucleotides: TGTGCCAGCAGCCCGGGACCCTGGGGTGGCTACACCTTC.

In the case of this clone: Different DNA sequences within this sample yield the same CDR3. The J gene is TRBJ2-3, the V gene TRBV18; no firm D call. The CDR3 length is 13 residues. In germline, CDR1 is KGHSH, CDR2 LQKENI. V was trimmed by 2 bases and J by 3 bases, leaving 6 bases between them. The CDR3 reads CASSPGVTDTQYF. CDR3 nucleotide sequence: TGTGCCAGCTCACCAGGGGTAACAGATACGCAGTATTTT.

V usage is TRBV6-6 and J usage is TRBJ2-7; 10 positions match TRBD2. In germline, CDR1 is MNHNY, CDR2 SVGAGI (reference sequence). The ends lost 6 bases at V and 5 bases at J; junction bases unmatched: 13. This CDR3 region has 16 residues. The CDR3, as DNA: TGTGCCAGCAGCCTCCATGGTAGCGGGAGGATCAACGAGCAGTACTTC. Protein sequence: CASSLHGSGRINEQYF.

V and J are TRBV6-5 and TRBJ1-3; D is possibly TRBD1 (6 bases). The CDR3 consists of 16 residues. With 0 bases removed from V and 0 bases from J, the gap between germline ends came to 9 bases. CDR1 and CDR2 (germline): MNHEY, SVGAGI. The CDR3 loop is CASSYSDRHSGNTIYF. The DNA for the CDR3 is TGTGCCAGCAGTTACTCGGACAGACACTCTGGAAACACCATATATTTT.

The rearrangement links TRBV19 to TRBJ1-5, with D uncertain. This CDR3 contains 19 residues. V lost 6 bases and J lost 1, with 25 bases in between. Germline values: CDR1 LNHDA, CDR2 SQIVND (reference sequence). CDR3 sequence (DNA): TGTGCCAGTAGGCCTGAGAGAACCCATGGGGTTAAAAGCAATCAGCCCCAGCATTTT. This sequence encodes CASRPERTHGVKSNQPQHF.

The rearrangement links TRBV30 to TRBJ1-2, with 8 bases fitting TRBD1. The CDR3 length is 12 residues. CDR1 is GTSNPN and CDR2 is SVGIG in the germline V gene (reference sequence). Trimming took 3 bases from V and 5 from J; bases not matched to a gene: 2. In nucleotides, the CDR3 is TGTGCCTGGAGCACAGGGGGATATGGCTACACCTTC. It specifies CAWSTGGYGYTF.

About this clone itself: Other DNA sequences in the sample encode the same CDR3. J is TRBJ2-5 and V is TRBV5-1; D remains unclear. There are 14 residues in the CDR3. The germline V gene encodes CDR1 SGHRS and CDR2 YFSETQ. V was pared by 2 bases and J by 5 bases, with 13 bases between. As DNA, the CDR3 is TGCGCCAGCAGCTTAGGTGGGAACTCGGAGACCCAGTACTTC. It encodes CASSLGGNSETQYF.

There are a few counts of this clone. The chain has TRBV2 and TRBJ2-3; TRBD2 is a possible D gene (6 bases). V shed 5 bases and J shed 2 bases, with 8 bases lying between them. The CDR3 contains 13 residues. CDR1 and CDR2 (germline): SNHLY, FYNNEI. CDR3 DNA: TGTGCCAGCAGTAGCGGGTTCACAGATACGCAGTATTTT. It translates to CASSSGFTDTQYF. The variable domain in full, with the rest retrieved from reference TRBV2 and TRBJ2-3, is EPEVTQTPSHQVTQMGQEVILRCVPISNHLYFYWYRQILGQKVEFLVSFYNNEISEKSEIFDDQFSVERPDGSNFTLKIRSTKLEDSAMYFCASSSGFTDTQYFGPGTRLTVL.

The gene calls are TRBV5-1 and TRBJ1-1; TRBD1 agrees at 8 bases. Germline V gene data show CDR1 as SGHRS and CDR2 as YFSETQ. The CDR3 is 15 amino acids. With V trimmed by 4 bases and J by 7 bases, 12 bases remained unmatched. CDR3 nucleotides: TGCGCCAGCAGCCTGTGGACAGGGCCTCAAAATGAAGCTTTCTTT. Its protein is CASSLWTGPQNEAFF. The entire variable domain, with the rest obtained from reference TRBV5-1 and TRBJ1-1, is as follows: KAGVTQTPRYLIKTRGQQVTLSCSPISGHRSVSWYQQTPGQGLQFLFEYFSETQRNKGNFPGRFSGRQFSNSRSEMNVSTLELGDSALYLCASSLWTGPQNEAFFGQGTRLTVV.

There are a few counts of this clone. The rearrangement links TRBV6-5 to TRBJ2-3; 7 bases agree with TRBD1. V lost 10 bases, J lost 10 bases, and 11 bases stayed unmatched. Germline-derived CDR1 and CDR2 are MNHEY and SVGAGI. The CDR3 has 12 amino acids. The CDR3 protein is CATGGGGPAQYF. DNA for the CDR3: TGTGCCACAGGGGGTGGGGGCCCCGCGCAGTATTTT.

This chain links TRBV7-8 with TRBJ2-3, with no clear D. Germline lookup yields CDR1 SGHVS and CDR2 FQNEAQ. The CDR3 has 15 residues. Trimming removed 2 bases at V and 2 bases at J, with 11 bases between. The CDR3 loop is CASSLKMVITDTQYF. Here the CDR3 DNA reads TGTGCCAGCAGCTTAAAAATGGTAATCACAGATACGCAGTATTTT.

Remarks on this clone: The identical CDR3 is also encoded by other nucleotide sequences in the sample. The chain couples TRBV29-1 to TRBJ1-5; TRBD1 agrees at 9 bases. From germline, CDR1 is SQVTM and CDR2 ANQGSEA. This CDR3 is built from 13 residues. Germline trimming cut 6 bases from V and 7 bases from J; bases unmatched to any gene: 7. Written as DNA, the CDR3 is TGCAGCGTGGGGACAGGGACAAACCAGCCCCAGCATTTT. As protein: CSVGTGTNQPQHF.

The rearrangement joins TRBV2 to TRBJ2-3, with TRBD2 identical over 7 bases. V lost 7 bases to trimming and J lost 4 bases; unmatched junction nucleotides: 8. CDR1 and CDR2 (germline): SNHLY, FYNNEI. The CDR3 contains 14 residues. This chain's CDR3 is CASTPGLVADTQYF. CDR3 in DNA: TGTGCCAGCACTCCAGGACTAGTGGCAGATACGCAGTATTTT. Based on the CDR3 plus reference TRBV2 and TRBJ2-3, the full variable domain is EPEVTQTPSHQVTQMGQEVILRCVPISNHLYFYWYRQILGQKVEFLVSFYNNEISEKSEIFDDQFSVERPDGSNFTLKIRSTKLEDSAMYFCASTPGLVADTQYFGPGTRLTVL.

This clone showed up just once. The CDR3 DNA follows: TGTGCCAGCAGCTCGGGGACTGATGTGGATACGCAGTATTTT. Encoded protein: CASSSGTDVDTQYF. The chain recombines TRBV5-6 with TRBJ2-3; tentative D call: TRBD2 (6 bases). The CDR3 covers 14 residues. The V end lost 3 bases, the J end lost 6 bases, and 14 bases lay between the germline ends. CDR1 and CDR2 from the germline V gene are SGHDT and YYEEEE.

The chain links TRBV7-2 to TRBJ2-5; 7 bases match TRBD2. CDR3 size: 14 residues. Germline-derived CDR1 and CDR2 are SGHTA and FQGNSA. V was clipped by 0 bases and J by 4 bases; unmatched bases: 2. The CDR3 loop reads CASSLAGLGETQYF. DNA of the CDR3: TGTGCCAGCAGCTTAGCTGGACTAGGAGAGACCCAGTACTTC.

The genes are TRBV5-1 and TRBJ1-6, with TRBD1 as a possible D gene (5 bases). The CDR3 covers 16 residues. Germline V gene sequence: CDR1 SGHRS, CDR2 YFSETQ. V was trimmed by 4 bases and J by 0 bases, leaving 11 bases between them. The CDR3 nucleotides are TGCGCCAGCAGCGGGGGACGAAACTCCTATAATTCACCCCTCCACTTT. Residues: CASSGGRNSYNSPLHF.